The source of this T cell receptor beta chain is a study of CXCR3-negative and CXCR3-positive naive CD8 T cells (dated by TCRdb to about 2019). Broadly, across the study: In total, about 140 million TRB reads were obtained, or roughly 1.5 +/- 0.3 million reads per library. Data from around ten donors, pooled across two independent experiments, went into the diversity and physicochemical repertoire analyses. For the TRBV-TRBJ cluster analysis, the naive subsets came from about five donors, while the memory cells came from 3 donors. Here is what the overall study found, with its caveats: Freshly isolated PBMCs were used for most assays because CXCR3 expression went down partially after cryopreservation. Similar TRBV-TRBJ usage was shown by naive CXCR3-negative and CXCR3-positive cells from the same donor, whereas distinct patterns were shown by memory cells. Because surface CD5, which has been linked to self-reactivity in mice, was comparable between naive subsets, TCR interaction strength was also inferred from TRB CDR3 physicochemical properties. Both naive subsets had comparably high repertoire diversity, while memory CD8+ T cells had much lower repertoire diversity. TRB CDR3s from CXCR3-positive naive cells showed higher hydrophobicity (lower Kidera factor 4), lower energy, and higher strength and volume indices than CXCR3-negative naive cells.

Sequences LNHNV (CDR1) and YYDKDF (CDR2) are obtained from the germline V gene (reference sequence). The CDR3 sequence holds 12 residues, the cysteine and phenylalanine included. DNA for this receptor is not on file. On this clonotype: Its binding antigen is unknown.

TCRdb names NextSeq 550 as the instrument used. The Human TCR Profiling Kit (MiLaboratory) was used to make UMI-labeled 5' RACE TRB cDNA libraries. cDNA synthesis used the entire amount of extracted RNA, and PCR amplification then used the entire amount of cDNA produced. Libraries were prepared in parallel using an identical number of PCR cycles. The original methods were these. With a minimum of two reads required per UMI, MIGEC and MiXCR pulled out about 50,000 +/- 10,000 unique UMI-labeled TRB cDNA molecules from each library. On average, each library contained approximately 40,000 +/- 10,000 functional in-frame TRB CDR3 nucleotide clonotypes without stop codons. Diversity metrics, including normalized Shannon-Wiener and Chao1, were computed in VDJtools after downsampling to 5000 UMI-labeled TRB molecules per sample. Clonotype-size-weighted physicochemical properties of the central five CDR3 residues (interaction energy, strength, volume and Kidera factor 4) were computed in VDJtools. Once TCRdb had reprocessed the reads, it stored one entry per CDR3 protein sequence and supplied no DNA. None of the V and J calls come from the authors' own analysis; TCRdb made them. The record for this sample contains some 100,000 distinct CDR3 sequences. Approximately 0.4% of the sample is taken by the ten largest.

Each CD8+ T cell subset was flow-sorted in triplicate, with under 350,000 cells per subset placed directly into RLT lysis buffer. Naive CD8+ T cells were defined stringently as CD45RO-CCR7+CD27+CD95- to exclude memory contaminants. Using standard density gradient centrifugation, peripheral blood mononuclear cells were isolated from buffy coats. Naive CXCR3-negative and CXCR3-positive CD8+ T cells were flow-sorted on a FACSAria III. An RNeasy Mini Kit was used to extract total RNA from the sorted cells. Sequencing was done on a sample of naive CXCR3+ CD8+ T cells from blood. What the cell subset or site label conveys for this sample: CD45RO-CCR7+CD27+CD95- naive CD8+ T cells expressing CXCR3 (TNR3+). The chain joins TRBV15 to TRBJ2-7. The receptor was isolated from a human donor in good health. Some clones in this sample may be carry-over from other donors' samples. CDR3 region: CATSRQSYEQYF.